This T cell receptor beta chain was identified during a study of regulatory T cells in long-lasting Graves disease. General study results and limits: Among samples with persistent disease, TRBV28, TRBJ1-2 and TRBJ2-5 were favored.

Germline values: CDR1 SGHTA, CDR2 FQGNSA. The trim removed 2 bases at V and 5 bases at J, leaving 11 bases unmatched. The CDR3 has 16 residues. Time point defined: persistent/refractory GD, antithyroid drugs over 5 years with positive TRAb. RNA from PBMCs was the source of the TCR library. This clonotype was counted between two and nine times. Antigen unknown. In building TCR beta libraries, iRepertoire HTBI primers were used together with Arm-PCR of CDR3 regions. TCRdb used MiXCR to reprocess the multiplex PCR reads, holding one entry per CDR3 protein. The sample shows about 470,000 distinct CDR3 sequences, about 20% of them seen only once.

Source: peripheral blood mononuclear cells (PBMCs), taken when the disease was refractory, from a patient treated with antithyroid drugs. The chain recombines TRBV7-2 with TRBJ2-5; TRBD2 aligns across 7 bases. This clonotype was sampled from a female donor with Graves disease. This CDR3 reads CASSLTLRTSFETQYF. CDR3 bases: TGTGCCAGCAGCTTAACCCTCAGGACTAGTTTTGAGACCCAGTACTTC.